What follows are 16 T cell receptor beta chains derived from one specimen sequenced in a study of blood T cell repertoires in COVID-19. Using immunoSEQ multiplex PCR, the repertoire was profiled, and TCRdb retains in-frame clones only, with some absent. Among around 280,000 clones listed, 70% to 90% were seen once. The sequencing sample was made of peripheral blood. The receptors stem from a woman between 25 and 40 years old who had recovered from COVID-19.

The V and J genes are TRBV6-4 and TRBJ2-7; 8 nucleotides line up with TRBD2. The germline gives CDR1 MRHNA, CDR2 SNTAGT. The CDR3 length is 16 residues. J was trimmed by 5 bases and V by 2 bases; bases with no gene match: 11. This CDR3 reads CASSDQKRGSINEQYF. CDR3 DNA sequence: TGTGCCAGCAGTGACCAAAAGCGGGGGTCTATCAACGAGCAGTACTTC.

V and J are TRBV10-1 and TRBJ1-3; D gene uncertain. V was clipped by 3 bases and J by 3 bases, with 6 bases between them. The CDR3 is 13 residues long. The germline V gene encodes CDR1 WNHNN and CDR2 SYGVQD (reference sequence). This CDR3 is CASSEPSGNTIYF. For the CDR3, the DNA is TGCGCCAGCAGTGAACCGAGTGGAAACACCATATATTTT.

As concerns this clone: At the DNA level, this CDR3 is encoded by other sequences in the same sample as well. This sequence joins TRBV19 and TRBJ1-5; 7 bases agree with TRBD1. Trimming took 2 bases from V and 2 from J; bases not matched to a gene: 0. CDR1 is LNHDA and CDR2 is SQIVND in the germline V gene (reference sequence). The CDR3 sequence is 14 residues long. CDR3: CASSIQGGNQPQHF. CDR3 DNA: TGTGCCAGTAGTATACAGGGGGGCAATCAGCCCCAGCATTTT.

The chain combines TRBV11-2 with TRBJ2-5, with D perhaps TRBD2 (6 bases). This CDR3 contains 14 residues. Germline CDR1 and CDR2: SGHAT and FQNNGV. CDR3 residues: CPSTGGIPVGAQYF. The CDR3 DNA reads TGTCCCTCGACGGGCGGGATCCCCGTGGGGGCCCAGTACTTC.

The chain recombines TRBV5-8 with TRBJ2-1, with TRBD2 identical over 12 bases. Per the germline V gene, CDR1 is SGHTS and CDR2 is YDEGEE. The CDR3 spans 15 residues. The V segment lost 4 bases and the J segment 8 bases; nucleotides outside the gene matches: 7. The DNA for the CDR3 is TGTGCCAGCAGCCAGGCGGGACTAGCGGGCGATGAGCAGTTCTTC. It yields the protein CASSQAGLAGDEQFF.

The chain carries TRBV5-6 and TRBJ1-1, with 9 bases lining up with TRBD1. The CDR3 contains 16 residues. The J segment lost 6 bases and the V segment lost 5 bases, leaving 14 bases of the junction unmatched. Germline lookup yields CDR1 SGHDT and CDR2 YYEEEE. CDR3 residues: CASRTTLGQGISEAFF. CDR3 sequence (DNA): TGTGCCAGCAGGACTACTCTTGGACAGGGGATCTCTGAAGCTTTCTTT.

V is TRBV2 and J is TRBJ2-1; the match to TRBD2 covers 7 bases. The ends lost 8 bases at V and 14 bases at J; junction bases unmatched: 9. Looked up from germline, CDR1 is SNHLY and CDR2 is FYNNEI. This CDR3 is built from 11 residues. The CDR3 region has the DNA TGTGCCAGCCGACGGGGGGAGTGGGAGTTCTTC. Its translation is CASRRGEWEFF.

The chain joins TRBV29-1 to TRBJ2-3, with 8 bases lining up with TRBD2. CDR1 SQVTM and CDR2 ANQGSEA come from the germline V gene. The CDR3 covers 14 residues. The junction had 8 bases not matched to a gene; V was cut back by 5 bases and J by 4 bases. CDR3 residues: CSVRSGSVADTQYF. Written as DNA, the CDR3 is TGCAGCGTTCGAAGCGGGAGCGTCGCAGATACGCAGTATTTT.

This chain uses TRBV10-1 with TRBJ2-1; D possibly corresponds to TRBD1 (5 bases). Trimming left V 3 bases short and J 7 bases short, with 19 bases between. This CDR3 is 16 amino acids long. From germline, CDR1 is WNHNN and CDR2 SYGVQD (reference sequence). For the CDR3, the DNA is TGCGCCAGCAGTGACCAGATAATGGGGCTTCTAAATGAGCAGTTCTTC. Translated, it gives CASSDQIMGLLNEQFF.

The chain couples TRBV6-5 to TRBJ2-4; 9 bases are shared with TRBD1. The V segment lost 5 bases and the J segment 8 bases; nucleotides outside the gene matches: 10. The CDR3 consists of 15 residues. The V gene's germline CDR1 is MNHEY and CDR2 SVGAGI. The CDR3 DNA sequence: TGTGCCAGCAGTCGAATTGACAGGGGGGATCACATTCAGTACTTC. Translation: CASSRIDRGDHIQYF.

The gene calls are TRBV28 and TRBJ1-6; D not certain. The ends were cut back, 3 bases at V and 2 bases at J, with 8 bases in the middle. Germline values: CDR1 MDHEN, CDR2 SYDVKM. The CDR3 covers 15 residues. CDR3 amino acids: CASSFEGAYNSPLHF. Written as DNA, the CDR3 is TGTGCCAGCAGTTTTGAGGGTGCCTATAATTCACCCCTCCACTTT. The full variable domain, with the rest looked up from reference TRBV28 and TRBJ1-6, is DVKVTQSSRYLVKRTGEKVFLECVQDMDHENMFWYRQDPGLGLRLIYFSYDVKMKEKGDIPEGYSVSREKKERFSLILESASTNQTSMYLCASSFEGAYNSPLHFGNGTRLTVT.

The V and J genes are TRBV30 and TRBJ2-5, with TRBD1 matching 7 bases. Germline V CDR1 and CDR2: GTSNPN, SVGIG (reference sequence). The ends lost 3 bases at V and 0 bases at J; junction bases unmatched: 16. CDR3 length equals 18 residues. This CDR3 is CAWSASDRASPHQETQYF. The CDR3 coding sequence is TGTGCCTGGAGCGCCTCAGACAGGGCCTCACCCCACCAAGAGACCCAGTACTTC.

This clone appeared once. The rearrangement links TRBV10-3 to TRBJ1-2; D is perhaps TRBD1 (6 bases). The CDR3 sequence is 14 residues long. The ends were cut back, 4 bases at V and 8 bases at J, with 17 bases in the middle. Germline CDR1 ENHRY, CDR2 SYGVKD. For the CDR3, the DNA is TGTGCCATCAGTGGGGATGGCAGGGGAAACGGCTACACCTTC. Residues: CAISGDGRGNGYTF.

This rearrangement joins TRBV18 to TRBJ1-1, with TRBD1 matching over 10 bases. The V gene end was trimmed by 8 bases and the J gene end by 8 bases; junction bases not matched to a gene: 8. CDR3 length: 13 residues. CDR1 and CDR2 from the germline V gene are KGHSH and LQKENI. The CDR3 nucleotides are TGTGCCAGCGCAACGGGACAGGGGAAGGAAGCTTTCTTT. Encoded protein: CASATGQGKEAFF.

This chain's CDR3 is CTSSPGTQSSYNEQFF. Written as DNA, the CDR3 is TGCACCAGCAGTCCCGGGACTCAGAGCTCCTACAATGAGCAGTTCTTC. The chain is built from TRBV1 and TRBJ2-1; TRBD2, the table's D call, was not compared with the DNA. TRBV1 is deemed a pseudogene. The CDR3 spans 16 residues.

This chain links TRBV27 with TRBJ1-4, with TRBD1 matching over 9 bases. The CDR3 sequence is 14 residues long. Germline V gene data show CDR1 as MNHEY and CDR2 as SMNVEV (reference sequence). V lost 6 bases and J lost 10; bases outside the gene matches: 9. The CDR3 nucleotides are TGTGCCAGCAGAGGGGGGACAGGGTCGGCAAAACTGTTTTTT. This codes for CASRGGTGSAKLFF.